The 16 T cell receptor beta chains given below trace back to one sample, sequenced in a study of blood T cell repertoires in COVID-19. Generated by immunoSEQ multiplex PCR, the TCRdb table keeps only in-frame clones and is missing some. The sample holds some 250,000 clones, around 88% seen once. Material for sequencing was peripheral blood. All receptors derive from a man aged 25-45 years with active or convalescent COVID-19.

This clone has just one count. CDR3 DNA: TGTGCCAGCAGCCAAACAGGGGAAACCCAGTACTTC. Residues: CASSQTGETQYF. The rearrangement uses TRBV7-6 and TRBJ2-5, with TRBD1 matching over 7 bases. CDR1 SGHVS and CDR2 FNYEAQ come from the germline V gene. Trimming took 5 bases from V and 8 from J; bases not matched to a gene: 5. The CDR3 consists of 12 residues.

The rearrangement links TRBV6-5 to TRBJ2-1, with D unclear. V was pared by 2 bases and J by 1 base, with 6 bases between. Germline-derived CDR1 and CDR2 are MNHEY and SVGAGI. The CDR3 is made up of 14 amino acids. CDR3 bases: TGTGCCAGCAGTTACGCCAGTTCCTACAATGAGCAGTTCTTC. This codes for CASSYASSYNEQFF.

The rearrangement joins TRBV6-5 to TRBJ2-1; unclear D gene. Germline assignment: CDR1 MNHEY and CDR2 SVGAGI. The CDR3 spans 13 residues. Trimming took off 6 bases at V and 7 bases at J, with 13 bases between the two ends. CDR3 sequence (DNA): TGTGCCAGCAGAAGTATCGTTCGGAATGAGCAGTTCTTC. This gives the protein CASRSIVRNEQFF.

This clone was observed a single time. This rearrangement joins TRBV25-1 to TRBJ2-3; 8 bases line up with TRBD2. This CDR3 is built from 16 residues. The junction had 9 bases not matched to a gene; V was cut back by 3 bases and J by 4 bases. CDR1 MGHDK and CDR2 SYGVNS come from the germline V gene. CDR3: CASSETSVDLADTQYF. DNA of the CDR3: TGTGCCAGCAGTGAGACTAGCGTTGACCTGGCAGATACGCAGTATTTT.

This clone was recorded only once. J is TRBJ1-2 and V is TRBV6-5; D gene unclear. The germline V gene encodes CDR1 MNHEY and CDR2 SVGAGI. This CDR3 has 14 amino acids. With 0 bases removed from V and 6 bases from J, the gap between germline ends came to 11 bases. Written as DNA, the CDR3 is TGTGCCAGCAGTTACTCCGTCGCTGCGGATGGCTACACCTTC. It codes for CASSYSVAADGYTF.

The chain's CDR3 is CASSDGQVTPLHF. As DNA, the CDR3 is TGTGCCAGCAGTGACGGACAGGTGACACCCCTCCACTTT. V gene TRBV27 combines with J gene TRBJ1-6; 7 nucleotides align to TRBD1. The CDR3 spans 13 residues. The germline gives CDR1 MNHEY, CDR2 SMNVEV (reference sequence). The V gene end was trimmed by 5 bases and the J gene end by 11 bases; junction bases not matched to a gene: 6.

This clone was seen a single time. The chain is built from TRBV10-1 and TRBJ1-1, with 8 bases that match TRBD1. The CDR3 loop spans 15 amino acids. J gave up 5 bases and V 0 bases, and 5 bases lay outside the gene matches. CDR1 is WNHNN, CDR2 SYGVQD, per germline (reference sequence). CDR3 coding DNA: TGCGCCAGCAGTGAGTCGATTCGGACAGGGACTGAAGCTTTCTTT. Translating gives CASSESIRTGTEAFF.

V gene TRBV18 combines with J gene TRBJ1-1; D is ambiguous. The CDR3 extends over 14 amino acids. Germline V CDR1 and CDR2: KGHSH, LQKENI. With 6 bases removed from V and 3 bases from J, the gap between germline ends came to 14 bases. CDR3 coding DNA: TGTGCCAGCTCCCCCTCAGTACGGGACACTGAAGCTTTCTTT. Translating it yields CASSPSVRDTEAFF.

The V and J genes are TRBV7-6 and TRBJ2-1; 7 bases fit TRBD1. The CDR3 is 16 residues long. The V and J ends lost 5 bases and 7 bases, in that order; junction bases with no gene match: 14. Germline V gene lookup returns CDR1 SGHVS and CDR2 FNYEAQ. CDR3 sequence: CASSHRQGETGNEQFF. CDR3 in DNA: TGTGCCAGCAGCCACCGACAGGGTGAAACGGGGAATGAGCAGTTCTTC. Full variable domain (rest looked up from reference TRBV7-6 and TRBJ2-1): GAGVSQSPRYKVTKRGQDVALRCDPISGHVSLYWYRQALGQGPEFLTYFNYEAQQDKSGLPNDRFSAERPEGSISTLTIQRTEQRDSAMYRCASSHRQGETGNEQFFGPGTRLTVL.

CDR3 loop: CASSKTRFYEQYF. In DNA form, the CDR3 reads TGTGCCAGCAGCAAGACACGATTCTACGAGCAGTACTTC. The rearrangement joins TRBV27 to TRBJ2-7; D uncertain. Germline V gene sequence: CDR1 MNHEY, CDR2 SMNVEV (reference sequence). The germline V and J ends were trimmed by 6 bases and 3 bases, with 12 bases remaining between them. This CDR3 contains 13 residues.

CDR3 residues: CASSQEGGGSTYEQYF. The CDR3 DNA reads as TGTGCCAGCAGCCAAGAAGGGGGGGGTTCCACCTACGAGCAGTACTTC. The V and J genes are TRBV4-2 and TRBJ2-7; TRBD2 is a possible D gene (7 bases). Germline V lookup: CDR1 LGHNA, CDR2 YNFKEQ. Between the trimmed V and J ends, which lost 0 bases and 2 bases, there was a span of 14 bases. The CDR3 is 16 amino acids.

This clone was recorded once. The V and J genes are TRBV7-6 and TRBJ1-1; no reliable D call. Germline V gives CDR1 SGHVS, CDR2 FNYEAQ. The V and J ends lost 4 bases and 0 bases respectively, with 9 bases between them. This CDR3 is built from 14 residues. CDR3 amino acids: CASSSQALNTEAFF. DNA for the CDR3: TGTGCCAGCAGCTCTCAGGCCTTGAACACTGAAGCTTTCTTT.

In its sample, this clone was seen a few times. DNA of the CDR3: TGTGCCAGCAGCCCCCGACAGGATACCTATAATTCACCCCTCCACTTT. It translates to CASSPRQDTYNSPLHF. The genes are TRBV11-2 and TRBJ1-6, with TRBD1 as a possible D gene (6 bases). Germline V gives CDR1 SGHAT, CDR2 FQNNGV. With 5 bases removed from V and 2 bases from J, the gap between germline ends came to 13 bases. The CDR3 covers 16 residues.

V gene TRBV3-1 (or the pseudogene TRBV3-2) combines with J gene TRBJ2-2, with a tentative D call TRBD1 (5 bases). Trimming shortened V by 4 bases and J by 6 bases, and 9 bases separated the two germline ends. Per germline, CDR1 LGHDT and CDR2 YNNKEL (reference sequence). This CDR3 is built from 13 residues. CDR3 DNA: TGTGCCAGCAGCCTCCGACAGTCCGGGGAGCTGTTTTTT. Its protein product is CASSLRQSGELFF.

The chain recombines TRBV7-2 with TRBJ1-2; TRBD1 is a possible D gene (5 bases). Trimming took off 3 bases at V and 5 bases at J, with 13 bases between the two ends. Per the germline V gene, CDR1 is SGHTA and CDR2 is FQGNSA. CDR3 size: 14 residues. In DNA, the CDR3 is TGTGCCAGCAGCTTCTCGGCCAGGGCTTATGGCTACACCTTC. Residues: CASSFSARAYGYTF.

The V call is TRBV6-5, the J call TRBJ2-7; unclear D gene. The CDR3 runs 10 residues. In germline, CDR1 is MNHEY, CDR2 SVGAGI. Trimming shortened V by 7 bases and J by 3 bases, and 4 bases separated the two germline ends. CDR3 in amino acids: CASTHYEQYF. DNA for the CDR3: TGTGCCAGCACCCACTACGAGCAGTACTTC.